This TCR beta chain originates from a study of technical replicates of blood from several donors. V dropped 5 bases and J dropped 4; count of bases not matched to a gene: 4. CDR1 and CDR2 from the germline V gene are LNHDA and SQIVND (reference sequence). The CDR3 loop spans 13 amino acids. Some clones are missing from TCRdb's copy, which holds only in-frame ones; the method was immunoSEQ multiplex PCR. The sample lists 91,000 or so clones; roughly 96% were seen once. The receptor was derived from a human donor in good health. The chain is built from TRBV19 and TRBJ1-2; 7 bases agree with TRBD1. Sequenced: T cells isolated from PBMCs. CDR3 protein: CASSWTGTYGYTF. In DNA form, the CDR3 reads TGTGCCAGTAGTTGGACAGGTACCTATGGCTACACCTTC.